Listed below are T cell receptor beta chains from one sample, sequenced in a study of OX40 agonist ivuxolimab in advanced cancers. Measured with immunoSEQ multiplex PCR; TCRdb has only the in-frame clones, and not every one. In the table there are some 72,000 clones, under 90% of which are singletons. Here the sequenced sample was CD4+ or CD8+ T cells sorted from blood, taken in a trial of the OX40 agonist ivuxolimab. The receptors come from an adult with an advanced solid tumor such as melanoma, head and neck, liver or kidney cancer. Each CDR3 is given with its conserved first and last residue. D genes are given only for firm matches. Size is omitted from some rows. Given values are once, few, many or a class for expanded clones.

v_gene,abundance,d_gene,j_gene,CDR3aa,CDR3nt
TRBV4-1,-,-,TRBJ1-2,CASSQAGTENGYTF,TGCGCCAGCAGCCAAGCGGGCACCGAAAATGGCTACACCTTC
TRBV19,once,-,TRBJ2-5,CASSMWSAGRETQYF,TGTGCCAGTAGTATGTGGTCCGCGGGACGAGAGACCCAGTACTTC
TRBV10-3,-,-,TRBJ2-1,CAISDQGRNEQFF,TGTGCCATCAGTGATCAGGGGCGGAATGAGCAGTTCTTC
TRBV5-1,-,-,TRBJ2-3,CASSLLVEGRDTQYF,TGCGCCAGCAGCCTACTCGTGGAGGGCCGGGATACGCAGTATTTT
TRBV28,once,-,TRBJ1-1,CASSFWDTRLTEAFF,TGTGCCAGCAGTTTCTGGGACACCCGGCTCACTGAAGCTTTCTTT
TRBV19,-,TRBD1,TRBJ2-5,CASRESGRGETQYF,TGTGCCAGTAGAGAGAGCGGCAGGGGGGAGACCCAGTACTTC
TRBV5-1,-,TRBD1,TRBJ1-2,CASRRQGGNYGYTF,TGCGCCAGCAGAAGACAGGGAGGTAACTATGGCTACACCTTC
TRBV6-5,few,-,TRBJ2-3,CASKYSASGADTQYF,TGTGCCAGCAAGTATTCCGCGTCCGGGGCAGATACGCAGTATTTT
TRBV4-1,-,-,TRBJ2-2,CASSQAGSRRELFF,TGCGCCAGCAGCCAGGCCGGGTCTCGCCGGGAGCTGTTTTTT
TRBV18,once,-,TRBJ1-5,CASSLGREVNQPQHF,TGTGCCAGCTCACTGGGACGGGAAGTCAATCAGCCCCAGCATTTT
TRBV7-3,-,-,TRBJ1-1,CASSPGRMNTEAFF,TGTGCCAGCAGTCCGGGACGGATGAACACTGAAGCTTTCTTT
TRBV7-2,once,-,TRBJ1-4,CASSRLGMNEKLFF,TGTGCCAGCAGCCGACTAGGGATGAATGAAAAACTGTTTTTT
TRBV18,-,-,TRBJ2-2,CASSPPGTGELFF,TGTGCCAGCTCACCACCGGGCACCGGGGAGCTGTTTTTT
TRBV10-3,-,-,TRBJ1-4,CAISGENNEKLFF,TGTGCCATCAGTGGGGAGAATAATGAAAAACTGTTTTTT
TRBV5-6,-,-,TRBJ2-7,CASSLGNYEQYF,TGTGCCAGCAGCTTGGGAAACTACGAGCAGTACTTC
TRBV6-5,-,TRBD2,TRBJ2-5,CASSLSGGAFETQYF,TGTGCCAGCAGTCTTAGCGGGGGGGCATTTGAGACCCAGTACTTC
TRBV9,-,TRBD2,TRBJ2-1,CASSVSTGLARPEQFF,TGTGCCAGCAGCGTGAGCACGGGACTAGCTCGACCGGAGCAGTTCTTC
TRBV28,-,TRBD1,TRBJ1-5,CASSKTGGGNQPQHF,TGTGCCAGCAGTAAGACAGGGGGCGGCAATCAGCCCCAGCATTTT
TRBV4-1,-,TRBD2,TRBJ2-1,CASSQGAGGFHNEQFF,TGCGCCAGCAGCCAAGGGGCGGGAGGTTTCCACAATGAGCAGTTCTTC
TRBV5-6,-,TRBD2,TRBJ2-5,CASSPGLAGGETQYF,TGTGCCAGCAGCCCGGGACTAGCGGGAGGAGAGACCCAGTACTTC
TRBV28,-,TRBD1,TRBJ1-2,CASSFPRTGGPQPGYGYTF,TGTGCCAGCAGTTTCCCCAGGACAGGGGGTCCTCAGCCGGGCTATGGCTACACCTTC
TRBV6-6,-,-,TRBJ2-7,CATNTPSRGNYEQYF,TGTGCCACAAATACCCCCAGCCGGGGGAACTACGAGCAGTACTTC
TRBV4-3,-,-,TRBJ1-2,CASSQDQGTNYGYTF,TGCGCCAGCAGCCAAGATCAGGGGACTAACTATGGCTACACCTTC
TRBV19,-,TRBD1,TRBJ1-1,CASRPGGAGAEAFF,TGTGCCAGTAGACCAGGGGGGGCTGGTGCTGAAGCTTTCTTT
TRBV13,-,-,TRBJ1-3,CASSSQSSGNTIYF,TGTGCCAGCAGCTCACAGTCCTCTGGAAACACCATATATTTT
TRBV5-1,-,-,TRBJ1-3,CASSVMTANSGNTIYF,TGCGCCAGCAGCGTAATGACAGCAAACTCTGGAAACACCATATATTTT
TRBV2,-,-,TRBJ1-6,CASSGEGPYNSPLHF,TGTGCCAGCAGTGGGGAGGGTCCATATAATTCACCCCTCCACTTT
TRBV6-6,-,-,TRBJ2-7,CASSYSSGGHSYEQYF,TGTGCCAGCAGTTATTCCTCTGGGGGGCACTCCTACGAGCAGTACTTC
TRBV9,-,TRBD2,TRBJ2-7,CASSRNPQTGGEQYF,TGTGCCAGCAGCCGAAACCCCCAGACGGGGGGGGAGCAGTACTTC
TRBV27,-,TRBD1,TRBJ1-3,CASSLSGQGTGNTIYF,TGTGCCAGCAGTTTATCAGGACAGGGGACTGGAAACACCATATATTTT
TRBV5-1,-,TRBD2,TRBJ2-5,CASSLLGGILKETQYF,TGCGCCAGCAGCTTGTTGGGGGGGATACTCAAAGAGACCCAGTACTTC
TRBV6-5,-,TRBD1,TRBJ1-1,CASSYSKQGSTEAFF,TGTGCCAGCAGTTACTCGAAACAGGGGAGCACTGAAGCTTTCTTT
TRBV7-9,-,-,TRBJ2-1,CASSWVGAPEQFF,TGTGCCAGCAGCTGGGTCGGGGCCCCAGAGCAGTTCTTC
TRBV7-2,-,-,TRBJ2-2,CASSLVGGTAGELFF,TGTGCCAGCAGCTTAGTTGGGGGAACGGCCGGGGAGCTGTTTTTT
TRBV2,once,-,TRBJ1-1,CASSERSTGRTEAFF,TGTGCCAGCAGTGAGCGATCAACAGGGAGGACTGAAGCTTTCTTT
TRBV2,-,-,TRBJ1-2,CASADSPNYGYTF,TGTGCCAGCGCGGACTCCCCTAACTATGGCTACACCTTC
TRBV6-5,-,TRBD1,TRBJ1-2,CASSRRRQGADGYTF,TGTGCCAGCAGTCGACGACGACAGGGGGCAGATGGCTACACCTTC
TRBV30,-,-,TRBJ2-3,CAWLISTTDTQYF,TGTGCCTGGTTAATTTCCACCACAGATACGCAGTATTTT
TRBV11-1,-,-,TRBJ2-2,CASSLQGFTGELFF,TGTGCCAGCAGCTTACAGGGTTTTACCGGGGAGCTGTTTTTT
TRBV5-1,once,TRBD2,TRBJ2-3,CASSLRSLAGVTDTQYF,TGCGCCAGCAGCTTGCGGTCCCTAGCGGGGGTAACAGATACGCAGTATTTT
TRBV5-1,-,TRBD1,TRBJ1-5,CASSLGPGGNQPQHF,TGCGCCAGCAGCTTGGGTCCAGGGGGCAACCAGCCCCAGCATTTT
TRBV15,-,-,TRBJ2-5,CATSRGGTGETQYF,TGTGCCACCAGCAGAGGAGGAACAGGGGAGACCCAGTACTTC
TRBV7-2,-,-,TRBJ1-5,CASSYTPHQPQHF,TGTGCCAGCAGCTATACACCCCATCAGCCCCAGCATTTT
TRBV4-3,-,-,TRBJ2-2,CASSQDLDSGELFF,TGCGCCAGCAGCCAAGATCTCGACTCCGGGGAGCTGTTTTTT
TRBV19,once,-,TRBJ2-6,CASSPGQHNSGANVLTF,TGTGCCAGTAGTCCAGGACAGCACAACTCTGGGGCCAACGTCCTGACTTTC
TRBV27,-,-,TRBJ2-7,CASSPSSPRAPYEQYF,TGTGCCAGCAGTCCGTCCTCCCCCCGGGCCCCCTACGAGCAGTACTTC
TRBV4-3,-,-,TRBJ1-5,CASSQDGGGNQPQHF,TGCGCCAGCAGCCAAGACGGTGGCGGAAATCAGCCCCAGCATTTT
TRBV28,-,-,TRBJ2-1,CASRVLANEQFF,TGTGCCAGCAGAGTACTAGCAAATGAGCAGTTCTTC
TRBV2,-,TRBD2,TRBJ2-7,CASSEMAGDYEQYF,TGTGCCAGCAGTGAAATGGCGGGGGACTACGAGCAGTACTTC
TRBV27,-,TRBD1,TRBJ1-2,CASSTRTGTYYGYTF,TGTGCCAGCAGTACTAGGACAGGGACCTACTATGGCTACACCTTC
TRBV6-5,-,TRBD1,TRBJ1-5,CASSYSGQLNQPQHF,TGTGCCAGCAGTTACTCGGGACAGCTTAATCAGCCCCAGCATTTT
TRBV5-4,few,TRBD2,TRBJ2-1,CASSLANLAGGNEQFF,TGTGCCAGCAGCTTGGCCAACCTAGCGGGGGGTAATGAGCAGTTCTTC
TRBV4-2,-,TRBD1,TRBJ2-7,CASSQGKRGTAIYEQYF,TGTGCCAGCAGCCAAGGTAAGAGGGGGACAGCTATATACGAGCAGTACTTC
TRBV6-5,once,-,TRBJ1-3,CASSRRQVLGNTIYF,TGTGCCAGCAGTCGGCGACAGGTGCTTGGAAACACCATATATTTT
TRBV18,-,-,TRBJ1-1,CASSQQGYGTEAFF,TGTGCCAGCTCACAACAGGGTTATGGCACTGAAGCTTTCTTT
TRBV7-8,-,-,TRBJ1-3,CASSSFLSGNTIYF,TGTGCCAGCAGCTCGTTCCTCTCTGGAAACACCATATATTTT
TRBV2,-,-,TRBJ2-3,CASTRDTDTQYF,TGTGCCAGCACTCGTGACACAGATACGCAGTATTTT